This record looks at one TCR beta chain sequence and its context. Its antigen is unidentified. A read error may produce the germline difference seen at one junction end. TCRdb fed the 5' RACE reads into MiXCR, producing one record per CDR3 protein. The table lists more than 95,000 distinct CDR3 sequences, roughly 8.3% of them singletons, with around 10% in the top ten. This entry belongs to a study of CD8 T cells in ankylosing spondylitis. Study-wide results and caveats: From matched ankylosing spondylitis synovial fluid, disease-linked clones were reportedly recovered at significantly enriched levels.

The sequence was collected from a male donor with ankylosing spondylitis or in good health (not recorded which). The material sequenced was blood, either unsorted or a sorted T cell fraction (not recorded which).

The CDR3 loop is CASSRQETYEQYF. CDR3 nucleotide sequence: TGTGCTAGCAGCCGACAGGAAACCTACGAGCAGTACTTC. J is TRBJ2-7 and V is TRBV7-7; D may be TRBD1 (6 bases). This CDR3 region has 13 residues. Germline V gives CDR1 SSHAT, CDR2 FNYEAQ (reference sequence).